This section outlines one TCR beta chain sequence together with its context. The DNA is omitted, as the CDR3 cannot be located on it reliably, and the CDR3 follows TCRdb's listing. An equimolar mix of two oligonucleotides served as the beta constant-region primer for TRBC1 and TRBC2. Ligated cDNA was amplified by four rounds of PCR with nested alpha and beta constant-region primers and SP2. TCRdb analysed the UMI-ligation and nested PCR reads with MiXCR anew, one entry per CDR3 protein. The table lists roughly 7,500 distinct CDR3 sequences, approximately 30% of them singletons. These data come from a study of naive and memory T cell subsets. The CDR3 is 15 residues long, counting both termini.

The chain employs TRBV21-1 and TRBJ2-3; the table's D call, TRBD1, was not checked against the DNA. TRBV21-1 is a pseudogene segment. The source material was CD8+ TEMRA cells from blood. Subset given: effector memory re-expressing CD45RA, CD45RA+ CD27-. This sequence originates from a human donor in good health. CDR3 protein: CASTFGGGNKDTQYF.